The rows below give T cell receptor beta chains drawn from one sample of a study of shared clonotypes between healthy human individuals. Generated by immunoSEQ multiplex PCR, the TCRdb table keeps only in-frame clones and is missing some. The table lists 400,000 to 600,000 clones, approximately 79% of them singletons. The sample consisted of PBMCs. The receptor source for this set is a woman in her 40s in good health. Some clones in this sample may be carry-over from other donors' samples. The CDR3 runs from the conserved cysteine through the conserved F or W. The D gene is left open where the match is weak. Clone size, where shown, is once, few, many, or a class for clones that have expanded.

size: .; D: .; J: TRBJ2-7; V: TRBV5-5; DNA: TGTGCCAGCAGAGGGATTGCGTCCTACGAGCAGTACTTC; CDR3: CASRGIASYEQYF
size: .; D: TRBD2; J: TRBJ2-2; V: TRBV7-3; DNA: TGTGCCAGCAGCTTAGAAGCTAGCGGGAGTGCCGGGGAGCTGTTTTTT; CDR3: CASSLEASGSAGELFF
size: .; D: .; J: TRBJ2-3; V: TRBV5-4; DNA: TGTGCCAGCAGCTTGGGGGGGCTGGATACGCAGTATTTT; CDR3: CASSLGGLDTQYF
size: once; D: .; J: TRBJ1-2; V: TRBV6-5; DNA: TGTGCCAGCAGTTACCGAGGGTATAATGGCTACACCTTC; CDR3: CASSYRGYNGYTF
size: .; D: .; J: TRBJ2-6; V: TRBV7-9; DNA: TGTGCCAGCAGCCTGTACTCTGGGGCCAACGTCCTGACTTTC; CDR3: CASSLYSGANVLTF
size: .; D: TRBD2; J: TRBJ2-1; V: TRBV7-6; DNA: TGTGCCAGCAGCTTAGTCCGGGAGGAGGGTGAGCAGTTCTTC; CDR3: CASSLVREEGEQFF
size: .; D: .; J: TRBJ1-2; V: TRBV21-1; DNA: TGTGCCAGCAGCCTAAATGCGGGGGCTTATGGCTACACCTTC; CDR3: CASSLNAGAYGYTF
size: .; D: .; J: TRBJ1-2; V: TRBV19; DNA: TGTGCCAGTAGTATCGATGTGCCTAACTATGGCTACACCTTC; CDR3: CASSIDVPNYGYTF
size: .; D: TRBD1; J: TRBJ2-2; V: TRBV27; DNA: TGTGCCAGCACTTTGGGACAGGGTTTAACCGGGGAGCTGTTTTTT; CDR3: CASTLGQGLTGELFF
size: .; D: .; J: TRBJ1-4; V: TRBV2; DNA: TGTGCCAGCAGACGAGATGAAAAACTGTTTTTT; CDR3: CASRRDEKLFF
size: .; D: TRBD2; J: TRBJ2-3; V: TRBV4-3; DNA: TGCGCCAGCAGCCTTAGCGGGAGAAGCACAGATACGCAGTATTTT; CDR3: CASSLSGRSTDTQYF
size: .; D: .; J: TRBJ2-7; V: TRBV28; DNA: TGTGCCAGCAGTTTAAGGCAGGTAACCGACGAGCAGTACTTC; CDR3: CASSLRQVTDEQYF
size: .; D: .; J: TRBJ2-6; V: TRBV27; DNA: TGTGCCAGCAGTCTAAACAGGCCACCTGGGGCCAACGTCCTGACTTTC; CDR3: CASSLNRPPGANVLTF
size: many; D: TRBD1; J: TRBJ2-2; V: TRBV30; DNA: TGTGCCTGGAGCCTTTCGGACAGGGACACCGGGGAGCTGTTTTTT; CDR3: CAWSLSDRDTGELFF
size: .; D: .; J: TRBJ2-1; V: TRBV7-3; DNA: TGTGCCAGCAGCTTAGGGCTAGCTACCTACAATGAGCAGTTCTTC; CDR3: CASSLGLATYNEQFF
size: once; D: .; J: TRBJ2-5; V: TRBV6-6; DNA: TGTGCCAGCGGAGGGGAAGAGACCCAGTACTTC; CDR3: CASGGEETQYF
size: .; D: TRBD1; J: TRBJ2-7; V: TRBV10-3; DNA: TGTGCCATCAGTGAGTCGGTAACAGGGGGAACCACCTACGAGCAGTACTTC; CDR3: CAISESVTGGTTYEQYF
size: few; D: .; J: TRBJ1-5; V: TRBV7-2; DNA: TGTGCCAGCAGCCCCAATGGGTTTGGGAATCAGCCCCAGCATTTT; CDR3: CASSPNGFGNQPQHF